The entry that follows covers one T cell receptor beta chain sequence. The source of the sample is a study of blood T cell repertoires in COVID-19. CDR3 length equals 14 residues. V was trimmed by 3 bases and J by 4 bases, leaving 11 bases between them. CDR1 is SGHDT, CDR2 YYEEEE, per germline. Clones were read by immunoSEQ multiplex PCR, and TCRdb kept only the in-frame ones, dropping some. The table includes about 130,000 clones, 70% to 80% detected once. The V and J genes are TRBV5-6 and TRBJ1-3; no clear D. The sequenced sample was peripheral blood. This clonotype was sampled from a woman in her 70s with COVID-19, enrolled during active disease. This chain's CDR3 is CASSSGISGNTIYF. The DNA of the CDR3 is TGTGCCAGCAGCTCGGGGATTTCAGGAAACACCATATATTTT.